The clone carrying this T cell receptor (beta chain) was detected only once. This record comes from a study of blood T cell repertoires in COVID-19. Looking at the study overall: From the United States, Italy and Spain came samples of acute and convalescent COVID-19. From T cells, B-cell-depleted T cells, or PBMCs came the material, which was cDNA or gDNA.

Per the original data handling: Cell counts per sample came from amplifying reference gene primers. Only in-frame clones appear in the TCRdb table, and some are missing; sequencing was by immunoSEQ multiplex PCR. The V and J calls and clone size come from that table; D and trimming were worked out from the DNA. The sample yields 160,000 or so clones, about 85% seen once. Germline V gene sequence: CDR1 SGHDT, CDR2 YYEEEE. V was clipped by 4 bases and J by 8 bases, with 21 bases between them. This CDR3 contains 15 residues. The clonotype was recovered from a middle-aged man with acute or convalescent COVID-19. Sequencing was done on a sample of peripheral blood. The chain combines TRBV5-6 with TRBJ1-2; D is ambiguous. CDR3 bases: TGTGCCAGCAGCCTACTGGTGGCTCTGGGAGGGGGCTACACCTTC. It encodes CASSLLVALGGGYTF.